One and the same sample provided the 5 T cell receptor beta chains below, sequenced in a study of HIV-infected children after antiretroviral therapy interruption. Treatment of the sample: PENTA 11 planned treatment interruption arm or continuous ART arm. Unique molecular identifiers were included in an RNA-based 3' RACE TCR library. MiXCR, run by TCRdb on the 3' RACE reads, gives a single entry per CDR3 protein. The data hold 45,000 to 50,000 distinct CDR3 sequences, with approximately 4% observed a single time. Sequencing was performed on CD45RA+ CD4+ T cells from PBMCs, pooled from several time points, taken from a donor given antiretroviral therapy, either interrupted or continuous. Subset: naive CD4+ CD45RA+ CD45RO- T cells. These receptor sequences come from a pool of human donors with HIV.

This sequence joins TRBV2 and TRBJ2-7, with no clear D. V was trimmed by 7 bases and J by 1 base, leaving 17 bases between them. Germline CDR1 SNHLY, CDR2 FYNNEI. The CDR3 has 15 amino acids. The chain's CDR3 is CASTATFGRSYEQYF. CDR3 in DNA: TGTGCCAGCACCGCCACGTTCGGTAGGTCCTACGAGCAGTACTTC.

This clonotype was observed many times. The chain joins TRBV12-3 or TRBV12-4 to TRBJ1-2, with D tentatively TRBD1 (6 bases). This CDR3 spans 13 amino acids. Trimming cost V 8 bases and J 2 bases, with 12 bases left between them. Here the CDR3 DNA reads TGTGCCAGCGCGGCAGGGGCGAACTATGGCTACACCTTC. Translated: CASAAGANYGYTF.

The rearrangement joins TRBV30 to TRBJ2-5, with D perhaps TRBD2 (6 bases). V was trimmed by 0 bases and J by 5 bases, leaving 7 bases between them. CDR1 GTSNPN and CDR2 SVGIG come from the germline V gene (reference sequence). This CDR3 is built from 12 residues. CDR3 protein: CAWSVGRETQYF. CDR3 nucleotide sequence: TGTGCCTGGAGTGTAGGGAGGGAGACCCAGTACTTC.

This clonotype was seen only a few times. The chain joins TRBV12-3 or TRBV12-4 to TRBJ1-2, with D uncertain. With 3 bases removed from V and 7 bases from J, the gap between germline ends came to 9 bases. The CDR3 has 12 amino acids. For the CDR3, the DNA is TGTGCCAGCAGTTTCGGACTTAGTGGCTACACCTTC. It codes for CASSFGLSGYTF.

This clonotype appeared a few times. The chain employs TRBV7-3 and TRBJ1-2; no clear D gene. From germline, CDR1 is SGHTA and CDR2 FQGTGA. The CDR3 is 18 residues long. Deletions cut 3 bases from V and 6 bases from J, with 26 bases between. CDR3 region: CASSFVKRLHGFGDGYTF. CDR3 sequence (DNA): TGTGCCAGCAGCTTTGTGAAACGATTACACGGGTTCGGGGATGGCTACACCTTC.